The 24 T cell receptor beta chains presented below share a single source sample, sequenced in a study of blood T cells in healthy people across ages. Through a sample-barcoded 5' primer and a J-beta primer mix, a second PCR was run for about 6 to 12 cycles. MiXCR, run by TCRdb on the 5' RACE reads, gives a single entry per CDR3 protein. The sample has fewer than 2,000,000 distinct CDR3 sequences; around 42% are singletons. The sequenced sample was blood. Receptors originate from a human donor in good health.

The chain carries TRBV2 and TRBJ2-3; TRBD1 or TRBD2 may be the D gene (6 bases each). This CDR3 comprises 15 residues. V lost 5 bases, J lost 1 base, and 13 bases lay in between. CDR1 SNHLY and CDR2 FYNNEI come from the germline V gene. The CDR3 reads CASSPQGGGTDTQYF. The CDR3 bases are TGTGCCAGCAGTCCACAGGGAGGAGGCACAGATACGCAGTATTTT.

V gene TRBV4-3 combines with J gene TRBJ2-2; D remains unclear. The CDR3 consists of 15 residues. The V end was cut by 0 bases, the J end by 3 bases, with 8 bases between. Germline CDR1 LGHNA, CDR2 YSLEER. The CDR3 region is CASSQDSGHTGELFF. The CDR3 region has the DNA TGCGCCAGCAGCCAAGATTCTGGGCACACCGGGGAGCTGTTTTTT.

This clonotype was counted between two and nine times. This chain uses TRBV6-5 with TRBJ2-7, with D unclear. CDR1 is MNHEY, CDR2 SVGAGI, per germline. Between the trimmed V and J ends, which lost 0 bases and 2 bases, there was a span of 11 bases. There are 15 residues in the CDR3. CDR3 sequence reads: CASSYSSRSPYEQYF. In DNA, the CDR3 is TGTGCCAGCAGTTACTCGAGTAGGAGCCCCTACGAGCAGTACTTC.

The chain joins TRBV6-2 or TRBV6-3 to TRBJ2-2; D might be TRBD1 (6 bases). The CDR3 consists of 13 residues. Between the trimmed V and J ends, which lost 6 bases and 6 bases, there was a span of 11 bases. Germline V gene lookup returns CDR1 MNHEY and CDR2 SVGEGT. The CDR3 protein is CASRLEGAGELFF. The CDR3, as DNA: TGTGCCAGCAGGCTCGAGGGGGCCGGGGAGCTGTTTTTT.

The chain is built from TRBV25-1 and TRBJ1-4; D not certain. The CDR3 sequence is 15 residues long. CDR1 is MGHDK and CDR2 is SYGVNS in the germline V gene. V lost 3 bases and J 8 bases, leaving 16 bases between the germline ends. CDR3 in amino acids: CASSDRARGREKLFF. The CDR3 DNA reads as TGTGCCAGCAGTGATCGGGCGCGAGGGAGGGAAAAACTGTTTTTT.

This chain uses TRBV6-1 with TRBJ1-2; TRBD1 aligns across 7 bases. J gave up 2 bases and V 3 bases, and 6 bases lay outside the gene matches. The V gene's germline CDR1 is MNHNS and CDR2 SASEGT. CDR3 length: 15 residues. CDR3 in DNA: TGTGCCAGCAGTGAGACAGGGATGGGGAACTATGGCTACACCTTC. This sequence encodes CASSETGMGNYGYTF.

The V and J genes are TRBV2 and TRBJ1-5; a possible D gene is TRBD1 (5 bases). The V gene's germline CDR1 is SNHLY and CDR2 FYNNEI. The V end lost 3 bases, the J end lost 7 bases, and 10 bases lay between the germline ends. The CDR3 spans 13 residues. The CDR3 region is CASSEGRDQPQHF. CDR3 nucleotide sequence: TGTGCCAGCAGTGAGGGCAGGGACCAGCCCCAGCATTTT.

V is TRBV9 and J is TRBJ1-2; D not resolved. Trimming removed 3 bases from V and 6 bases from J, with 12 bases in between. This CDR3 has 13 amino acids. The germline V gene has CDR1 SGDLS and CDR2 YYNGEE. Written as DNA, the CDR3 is TGTGCCAGCAGCGGAACGTCCCGAAATGGCTACACCTTC. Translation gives CASSGTSRNGYTF.

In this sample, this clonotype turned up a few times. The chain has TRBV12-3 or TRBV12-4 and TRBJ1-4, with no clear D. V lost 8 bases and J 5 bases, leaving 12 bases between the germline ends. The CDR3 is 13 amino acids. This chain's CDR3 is CASEAPTNEKLFF. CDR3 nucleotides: TGTGCCAGCGAAGCCCCGACCAATGAAAAACTGTTTTTT.

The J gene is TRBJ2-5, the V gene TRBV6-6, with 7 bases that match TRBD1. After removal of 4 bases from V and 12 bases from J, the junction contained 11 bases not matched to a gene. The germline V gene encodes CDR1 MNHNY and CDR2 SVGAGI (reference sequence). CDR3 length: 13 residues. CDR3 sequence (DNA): TGTGCCAGCAGTTCCCAGGGACAGCTTTATGAGTACTTC. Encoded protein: CASSSQGQLYEYF.

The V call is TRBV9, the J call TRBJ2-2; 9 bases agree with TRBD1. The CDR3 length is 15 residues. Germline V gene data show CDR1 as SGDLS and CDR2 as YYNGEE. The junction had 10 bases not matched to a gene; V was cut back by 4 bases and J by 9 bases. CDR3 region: CASSLFPGQGWELFF. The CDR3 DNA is TGTGCCAGCAGCCTGTTCCCGGGACAGGGTTGGGAGCTGTTTTTT.

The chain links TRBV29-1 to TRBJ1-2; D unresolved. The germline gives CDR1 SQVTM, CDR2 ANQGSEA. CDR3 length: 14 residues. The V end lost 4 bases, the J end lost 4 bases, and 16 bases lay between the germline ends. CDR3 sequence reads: CSVAGVEGGYGYTF. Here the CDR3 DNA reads TGCAGCGTTGCTGGGGTGGAGGGTGGCTATGGCTACACCTTC.

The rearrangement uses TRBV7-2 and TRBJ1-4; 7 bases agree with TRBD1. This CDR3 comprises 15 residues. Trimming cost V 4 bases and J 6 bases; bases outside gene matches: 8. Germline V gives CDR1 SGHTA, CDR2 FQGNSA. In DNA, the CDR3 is TGTGCCAGCAGCTCGGAGGGGGCGCGGGATGAAAAACTGTTTTTT. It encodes CASSSEGARDEKLFF.

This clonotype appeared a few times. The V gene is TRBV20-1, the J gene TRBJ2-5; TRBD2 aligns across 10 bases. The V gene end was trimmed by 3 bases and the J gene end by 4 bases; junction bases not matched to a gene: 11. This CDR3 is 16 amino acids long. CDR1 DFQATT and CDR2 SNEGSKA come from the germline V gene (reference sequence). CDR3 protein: CSASSYVLAGGETQYF. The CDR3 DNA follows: TGCAGTGCTAGTAGTTACGTTTTAGCGGGGGGAGAGACCCAGTACTTC.

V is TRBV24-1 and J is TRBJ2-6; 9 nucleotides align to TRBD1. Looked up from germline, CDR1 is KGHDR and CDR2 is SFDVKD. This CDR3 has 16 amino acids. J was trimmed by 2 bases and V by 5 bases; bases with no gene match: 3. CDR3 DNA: TGTGCCACCAGTGTAACAGGGGGCACTGGGGCCAACGTCCTGACTTTC. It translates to CATSVTGGTGANVLTF.

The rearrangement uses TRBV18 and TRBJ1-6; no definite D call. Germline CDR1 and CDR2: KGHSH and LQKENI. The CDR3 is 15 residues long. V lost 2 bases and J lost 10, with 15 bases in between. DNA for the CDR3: TGTGCCAGCTCACCAGAGACTAATGGTTTCTCACCCCTCCACTTT. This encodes CASSPETNGFSPLHF. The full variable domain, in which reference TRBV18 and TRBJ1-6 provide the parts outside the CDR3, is NAGVMQNPRHLVRRRGQEARLRCSPMKGHSHVYWYRQLPEEGLKFMVYLQKENIIDESGMPKERFSAEFPKEGPSILRIQQVVRGDSAAYFCASSPETNGFSPLHFGNGTRLTVT.

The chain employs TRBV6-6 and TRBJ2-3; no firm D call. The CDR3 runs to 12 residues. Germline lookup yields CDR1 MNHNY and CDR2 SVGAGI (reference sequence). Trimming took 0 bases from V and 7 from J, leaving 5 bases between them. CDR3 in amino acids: CASSYSSNTQYF. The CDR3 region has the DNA TGTGCCAGCAGTTACTCTAGCAATACGCAGTATTTT.

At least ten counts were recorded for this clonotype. The CDR3 protein is CASSPSGGTKNIQYF. The CDR3 DNA reads TGTGCCAGCAGTCCATCAGGAGGGACCAAAAACATTCAGTACTTC. The V gene is TRBV28, the J gene TRBJ2-4, with a possible D match to TRBD2 (6 bases). Germline V gives CDR1 MDHEN, CDR2 SYDVKM. This CDR3 is 15 amino acids long. Trimming removed 5 bases from V and 2 bases from J, with 13 bases in between. Looking up the rest from reference TRBV28 and TRBJ2-4 gives the full variable domain: DVKVTQSSRYLVKRTGEKVFLECVQDMDHENMFWYRQDPGLGLRLIYFSYDVKMKEKGDIPEGYSVSREKKERFSLILESASTNQTSMYLCASSPSGGTKNIQYFGAGTRLSVL.

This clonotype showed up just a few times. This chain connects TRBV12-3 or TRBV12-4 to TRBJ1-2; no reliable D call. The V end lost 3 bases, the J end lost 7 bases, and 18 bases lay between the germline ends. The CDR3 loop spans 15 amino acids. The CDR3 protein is CASSLSIAGSSGYTF. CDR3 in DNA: TGTGCCAGCAGTTTGAGTATCGCGGGATCAAGTGGCTACACCTTC.

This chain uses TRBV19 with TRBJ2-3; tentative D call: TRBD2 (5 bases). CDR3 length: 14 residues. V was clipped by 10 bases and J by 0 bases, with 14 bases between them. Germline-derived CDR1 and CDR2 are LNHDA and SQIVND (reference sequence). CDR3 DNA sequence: TGTGCCATAAAAGCGGACCCTAGCACAGATACGCAGTATTTT. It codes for CAIKADPSTDTQYF.

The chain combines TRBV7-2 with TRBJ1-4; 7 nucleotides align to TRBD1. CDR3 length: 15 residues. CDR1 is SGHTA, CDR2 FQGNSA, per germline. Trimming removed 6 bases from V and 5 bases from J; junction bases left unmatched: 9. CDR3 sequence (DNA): TGTGCCAGCAGGTTAACCGGGACAGACAATGAAAAACTGTTTTTT. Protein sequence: CASRLTGTDNEKLFF.

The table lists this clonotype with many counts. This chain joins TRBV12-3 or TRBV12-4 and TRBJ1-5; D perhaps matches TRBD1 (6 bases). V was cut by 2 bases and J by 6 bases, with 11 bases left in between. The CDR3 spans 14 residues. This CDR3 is CASSLSGASQPQHF. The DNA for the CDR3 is TGTGCCAGCAGTTTATCGGGGGCAAGTCAGCCCCAGCATTTT.

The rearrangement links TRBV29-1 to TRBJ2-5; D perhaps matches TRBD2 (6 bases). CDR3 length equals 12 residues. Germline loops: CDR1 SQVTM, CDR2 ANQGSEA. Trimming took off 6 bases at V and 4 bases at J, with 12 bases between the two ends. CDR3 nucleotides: TGCAGCGTGAGGGAGGCGGGAGAGACCCAGTACTTC. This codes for CSVREAGETQYF.

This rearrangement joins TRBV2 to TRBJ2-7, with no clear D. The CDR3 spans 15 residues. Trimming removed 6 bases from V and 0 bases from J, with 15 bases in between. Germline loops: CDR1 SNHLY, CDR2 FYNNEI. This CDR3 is CASRKSGSDSYEQYF. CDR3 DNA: TGTGCCAGCAGGAAAAGTGGCAGCGACTCCTACGAGCAGTACTTC.